The 21 T cell receptor beta chains reported below all come from one sample, sequenced in a study of radiotherapy plus CTLA-4 blockade in lung cancer. The repertoire was sequenced with immunoSEQ multiplex PCR; TCRdb's copy has only in-frame clones and lacks some. The sample lists some 78,000 clones; 75% to 90% were seen once. The source was peripheral blood, collected from a patient treated with radiotherapy plus ipilimumab. Receptors originate from a human donor with non-small cell lung cancer who had a partial response to radiotherapy plus ipilimumab.

V is TRBV6-5 and J is TRBJ1-3; perhaps TRBD1 as D (5 bases). CDR1 is MNHEY, CDR2 SVGAGI, per germline. The CDR3 spans 13 residues. Trimming cost V 0 bases and J 8 bases, with 8 bases left between them. The CDR3 is CASSYSSRDTIYF. The CDR3 bases are TGTGCCAGCAGTTACTCGAGCAGGGACACCATATATTTT.

This chain joins TRBV10-3 and TRBJ2-5; 9 nucleotides align to TRBD2. Gene TRBJ2-7 matches the end of the DNA better, so the J call may be wrong. CDR1 is ENHRY, CDR2 SYGVKD, per germline. The CDR3 loop spans 14 amino acids. The CDR3 loop reads CAITQLAGLSEQYF. DNA for the CDR3: TGTGCCATCACCCAGCTAGCGGGACTCTCCGAGCAGTACTTC.

This sequence joins TRBV28 and TRBJ1-5; possible D gene TRBD1, 5 bases. Deletions cut 4 bases from V and 0 bases from J, with 10 bases between. This CDR3 is built from 15 residues. Germline V gives CDR1 MDHEN, CDR2 SYDVKM. The CDR3 spells CASSSHRISNQPQHF. In nucleotides, the CDR3 is TGTGCCAGCAGTTCCCACAGGATTAGCAATCAGCCCCAGCATTTT.

The chain uses TRBV6-5 and TRBJ2-7; D is perhaps TRBD2 (7 bases). Trimming shortened V by 5 bases and J by 2 bases, and 13 bases separated the two germline ends. The CDR3 contains 14 residues. The V gene's germline CDR1 is MNHEY and CDR2 SVGAGI. CDR3 coding DNA: TGTGCCAGCAGTCCGTCGGGGGGCCCCTACGAGCAGTACGTC. It translates to CASSPSGGPYEQYV.

This clone was picked up one time. The chain couples TRBV5-1 to TRBJ2-1; D gene ambiguous. CDR1 is SGHRS and CDR2 is YFSETQ in the germline V gene. The V end was cut by 2 bases, the J end by 10 bases, with 10 bases between. This CDR3 spans 12 amino acids. The CDR3 sequence is CASSFPQEEQFF. CDR3 sequence (DNA): TGCGCCAGCAGCTTCCCGCAAGAGGAGCAGTTCTTC. Using reference TRBV5-1 and TRBJ2-1 for the parts outside the CDR3, the full variable domain is KAGVTQTPRYLIKTRGQQVTLSCSPISGHRSVSWYQQTPGQGLQFLFEYFSETQRNKGNFPGRFSGRQFSNSRSEMNVSTLELGDSALYLCASSFPQEEQFFGPGTRLTVL.

V gene TRBV7-9 combines with J gene TRBJ2-6; D unresolved. CDR1 is SEHNR and CDR2 is FQNEAQ in the germline V gene (reference sequence). The CDR3 is made up of 15 amino acids. The V gene lost 1 base and the J gene lost 3 bases, with 7 bases spanning the gap. For the CDR3, the DNA is TGTGCCAGCAGCTTAGACTCGTATGGGGCCAACGTCCTGACTTTC. Its translation: CASSLDSYGANVLTF.

The chain employs TRBV19 and TRBJ2-3, with 12 positions matching TRBD2. V lost 6 bases and J lost 1; bases outside the gene matches: 2. This CDR3 has 15 residues. Germline V gene sequence: CDR1 LNHDA, CDR2 SQIVND (reference sequence). CDR3 amino acids: CASRRLAGGTDTQYF. CDR3 nucleotide sequence: TGTGCCAGTAGGAGACTAGCGGGAGGCACAGATACGCAGTATTTT.

J is TRBJ1-1 and V is TRBV5-4, with D unresolved. Deletions cut 2 bases from V and 1 base from J, with 6 bases between. This CDR3 spans 13 amino acids. Germline values: CDR1 SGHNT, CDR2 YYREEE (reference sequence). CDR3 DNA sequence: TGTGCCAGCAGCTTATCCCAGAACACTGAAGCTTTCTTT. It codes for CASSLSQNTEAFF. Looking up the rest from reference TRBV5-4 and TRBJ1-1 gives the full variable domain: ETGVTQSPTHLIKTRGQQVTLRCSSQSGHNTVSWYQQALGQGPQFIFQYYREEENGRGNFPPRFSGLQFPNYSSELNVNALELDDSALYLCASSLSQNTEAFFGQGTRLTVV.

The CDR3 spells CASSQLDSNYGYTF. In nucleotides, the CDR3 is TGTGCCAGCTCACAACTGGACAGCAACTATGGCTACACCTTC. The gene calls are TRBV18 and TRBJ1-2, with TRBD1 as a possible D gene (6 bases). Trimming pared 4 bases from V and 2 bases from J, leaving 11 bases between. Looked up from germline, CDR1 is KGHSH and CDR2 is LQKENI. The CDR3 sequence is 14 residues long.

The chain combines TRBV5-1 with TRBJ1-2; D might be TRBD1 (5 bases). V was pared by 4 bases and J by 2 bases, with 15 bases between. CDR3 length: 15 amino acids. The germline V gene encodes CDR1 SGHRS and CDR2 YFSETQ. The CDR3 spells CASSDPAGPNYGYTF. DNA for the CDR3: TGCGCCAGCAGCGACCCGGCGGGGCCCAACTATGGCTACACCTTC.

This chain joins TRBV19 and TRBJ2-7; 9 nucleotides agree with TRBD1. V lost 5 bases and J lost 3; bases outside the gene matches: 8. Germline loops: CDR1 LNHDA, CDR2 SQIVND (reference sequence). The CDR3 runs to 15 residues. CDR3 coding DNA: TGTGCCAGTAGTCCCCTGACAGGGGGAATCTACGAGCAGTACTTC. The encoded protein is CASSPLTGGIYEQYF.

This chain joins TRBV6-5 and TRBJ1-1; D gene unclear. The CDR3 sequence is 13 residues long. Trimming shortened V by 6 bases and J by 0 bases, and 8 bases separated the two germline ends. Germline-derived CDR1 and CDR2 are MNHEY and SVGAGI. CDR3 coding DNA: TGTGCCAGCAGGGGCATTGTGAACACTGAAGCTTTCTTT. Translation: CASRGIVNTEAFF.

The chain employs TRBV18 and TRBJ2-7, with a possible D match to TRBD2 (6 bases). CDR3 length: 15 amino acids. Looked up from germline, CDR1 is KGHSH and CDR2 is LQKENI. With 2 bases removed from V and 3 bases from J, the gap between germline ends came to 14 bases. The CDR3: CASSPGLSSVYEQYV. The CDR3 nucleotides are TGTGCCAGCTCACCAGGACTAAGCAGCGTCTACGAGCAGTACGTC.

The chain is built from TRBV4-1 and TRBJ2-3, with 14 bases fitting TRBD2. The CDR3 spans 15 residues. V trimming: 7 bases; J trimming: 5 bases; junction bases outside the gene matches: 5. Germline lookup yields CDR1 MGHRA and CDR2 YSYEKL. Here the CDR3 DNA reads TGCGCCAGCACGGAGACTAGCGGGAGGGAAGATACGCAGTATTTT. Translating gives CASTETSGREDTQYF.

V gene TRBV7-2 combines with J gene TRBJ1-1, with 8 bases that match TRBD1. CDR1 and CDR2 (germline): SGHTA, FQGNSA. V lost 5 bases, J lost 13 bases, and 15 bases stayed unmatched. The CDR3 loop spans 14 amino acids. The CDR3 here is CASSPRDRIFYGFF. The CDR3 DNA reads as TGTGCCAGCAGCCCCCGGGACAGGATATTTTACGGTTTCTTT.

The rearrangement links TRBV12-5 to TRBJ2-7, with 7 bases matching TRBD1. The CDR3 is made up of 14 amino acids. Germline CDR1 is LGHNT and CDR2 is FRNRAP. V lost 7 bases, J lost 2 bases, and 8 bases stayed unmatched. CDR3 coding DNA: TGTGCTAGTGCCCTTGGGCAGGGGGCCTACGAGCAGTACTTC. Protein product: CASALGQGAYEQYF.

V is TRBV19 and J is TRBJ1-1; D is undetermined. The length of the CDR3 is 15 residues. Trimming removed 1 base from V and 0 bases from J, with 9 bases in between. Germline V gives CDR1 LNHDA, CDR2 SQIVND (reference sequence). The CDR3 spells CASSIVASLNTEAFF. CDR3 nucleotides: TGTGCCAGTAGTATAGTGGCCTCTTTGAACACTGAAGCTTTCTTT. Complete variable domain (other parts from reference TRBV19 and TRBJ1-1): DGGITQSPKYLFRKEGQNVTLSCEQNLNHDAMYWYRQDPGQGLRLIYYSQIVNDFQKGDIAEGYSVSREKKESFPLTVTSAQKNPTAFYLCASSIVASLNTEAFFGQGTRLTVV.

The chain combines TRBV6-6 with TRBJ2-1, with TRBD2 as a possible D gene (6 bases). Looked up from germline, CDR1 is MNHNY and CDR2 is SVGAGI (reference sequence). The CDR3 totals 16 residues. V was cut by 5 bases and J by 8 bases, with 22 bases left in between. CDR3 sequence: CASSPGGVYPLHEQFF. For the CDR3, the DNA is TGTGCCAGCAGTCCAGGCGGGGTATATCCTCTACATGAGCAGTTCTTC.

V and J are TRBV18 and TRBJ1-5; D is unclear. V lost 3 bases and J lost 2, with 2 bases in between. The germline V gene has CDR1 KGHSH and CDR2 LQKENI. This CDR3 region has 12 residues. The CDR3 reads CASSPGNQPQHF. For the CDR3, the DNA is TGTGCCAGCTCACCCGGCAATCAGCCCCAGCATTTT.

The J gene is TRBJ1-2, the V gene TRBV30; weak D call: TRBD1 (5 bases). The V gene lost 5 bases and the J gene lost 4 bases, with 17 bases spanning the gap. This CDR3 is 14 amino acids long. Germline V CDR1 and CDR2: GTSNPN, SVGIG (reference sequence). CDR3 sequence (DNA): TGTGCCTGGGGGGGGTCGGGGCGAGGCTATGGCTACACCTTC. This encodes CAWGGSGRGYGYTF.

The chain carries TRBV18 and TRBJ1-4; a weak D match, TRBD1 (5 bases). There are 14 residues in the CDR3. Germline V gives CDR1 KGHSH, CDR2 LQKENI. Trimming removed 3 bases at V and 0 bases at J, with 5 bases between. The DNA of the CDR3 is TGTGCCAGCTCACCGACAGCAACTAATGAAAAACTGTTTTTT. It encodes CASSPTATNEKLFF.